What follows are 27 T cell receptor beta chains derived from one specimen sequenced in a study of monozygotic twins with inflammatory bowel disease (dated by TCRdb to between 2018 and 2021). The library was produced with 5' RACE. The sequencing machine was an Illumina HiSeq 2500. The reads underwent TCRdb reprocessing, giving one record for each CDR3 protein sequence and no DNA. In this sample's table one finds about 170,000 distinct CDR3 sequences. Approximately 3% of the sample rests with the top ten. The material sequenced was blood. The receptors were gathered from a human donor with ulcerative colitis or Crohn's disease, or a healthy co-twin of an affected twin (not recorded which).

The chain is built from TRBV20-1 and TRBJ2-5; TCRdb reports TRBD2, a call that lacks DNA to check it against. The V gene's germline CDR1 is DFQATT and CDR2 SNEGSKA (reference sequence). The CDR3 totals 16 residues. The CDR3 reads CSASGGLAGVGETQYF.

CDR3 in amino acids: CASSGGGTYTQYF. The chain combines TRBV7-2 with TRBJ2-3; TCRdb designates TRBD2, a call that cannot be tested without DNA. The CDR3 has 13 residues. Germline V CDR1 and CDR2: SGHTA, FQGNSA.

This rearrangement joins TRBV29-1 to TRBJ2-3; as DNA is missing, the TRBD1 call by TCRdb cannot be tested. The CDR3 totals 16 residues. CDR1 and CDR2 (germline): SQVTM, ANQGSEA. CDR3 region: CSVEDNGERGTDTQYF.

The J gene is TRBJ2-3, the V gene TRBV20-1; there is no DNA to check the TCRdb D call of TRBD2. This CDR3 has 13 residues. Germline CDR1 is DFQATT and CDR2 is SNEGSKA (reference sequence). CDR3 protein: CSAQTNGADTQYF.

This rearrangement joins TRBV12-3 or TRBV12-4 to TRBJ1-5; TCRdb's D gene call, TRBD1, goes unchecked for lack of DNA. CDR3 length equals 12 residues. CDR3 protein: CASSSNVGREHF.

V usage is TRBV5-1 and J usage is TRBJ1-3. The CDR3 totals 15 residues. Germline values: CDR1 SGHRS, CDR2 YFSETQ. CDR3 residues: CASSLDSRSGNTIYF.

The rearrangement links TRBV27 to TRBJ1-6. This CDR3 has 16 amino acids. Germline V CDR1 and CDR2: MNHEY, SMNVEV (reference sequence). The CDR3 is CASSFGGLSYNSPLHF.

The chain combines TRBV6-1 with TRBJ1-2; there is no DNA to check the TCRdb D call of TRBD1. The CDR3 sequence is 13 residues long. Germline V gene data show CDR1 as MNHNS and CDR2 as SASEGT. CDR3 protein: CASRGDRVYGYTF.

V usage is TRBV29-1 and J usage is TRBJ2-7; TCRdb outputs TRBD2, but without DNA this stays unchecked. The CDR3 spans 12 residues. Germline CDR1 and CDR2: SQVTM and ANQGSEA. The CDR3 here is CSVELAGYEQYF.

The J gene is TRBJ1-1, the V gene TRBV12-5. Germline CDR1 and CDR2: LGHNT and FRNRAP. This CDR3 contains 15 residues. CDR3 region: CASGAAGGGNTEAFF.

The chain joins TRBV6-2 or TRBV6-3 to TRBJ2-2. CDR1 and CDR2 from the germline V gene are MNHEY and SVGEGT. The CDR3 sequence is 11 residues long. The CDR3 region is CASSYSLELFF.

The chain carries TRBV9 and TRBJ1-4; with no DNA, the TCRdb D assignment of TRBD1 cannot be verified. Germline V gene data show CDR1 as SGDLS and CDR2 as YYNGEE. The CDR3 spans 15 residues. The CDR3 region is CASSPRTGINEKLFF.

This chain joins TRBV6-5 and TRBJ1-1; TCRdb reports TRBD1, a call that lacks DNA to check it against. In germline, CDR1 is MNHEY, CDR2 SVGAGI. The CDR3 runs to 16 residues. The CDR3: CASSYLRTGVNTEAFF.

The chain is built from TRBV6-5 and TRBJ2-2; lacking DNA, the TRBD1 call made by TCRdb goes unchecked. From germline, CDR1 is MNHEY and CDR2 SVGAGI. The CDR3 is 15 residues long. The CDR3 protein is CASSWTQGHTGELFF.

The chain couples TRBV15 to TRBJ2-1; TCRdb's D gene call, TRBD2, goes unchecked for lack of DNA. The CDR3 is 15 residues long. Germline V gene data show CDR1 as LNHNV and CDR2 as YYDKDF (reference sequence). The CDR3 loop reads CATSTKVAGVNEQFF.

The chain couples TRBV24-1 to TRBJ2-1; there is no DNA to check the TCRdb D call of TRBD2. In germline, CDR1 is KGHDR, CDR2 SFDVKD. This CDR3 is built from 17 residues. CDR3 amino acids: CATSDAGTSGRINEQFF.

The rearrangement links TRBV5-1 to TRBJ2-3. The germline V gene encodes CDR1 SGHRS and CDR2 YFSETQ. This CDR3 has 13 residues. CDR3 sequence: CASSLASTDTQYF.

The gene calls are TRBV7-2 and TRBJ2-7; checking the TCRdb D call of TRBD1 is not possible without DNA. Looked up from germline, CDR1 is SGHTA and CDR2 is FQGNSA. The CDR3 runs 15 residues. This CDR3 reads CASSTWGDGSYEQYF.

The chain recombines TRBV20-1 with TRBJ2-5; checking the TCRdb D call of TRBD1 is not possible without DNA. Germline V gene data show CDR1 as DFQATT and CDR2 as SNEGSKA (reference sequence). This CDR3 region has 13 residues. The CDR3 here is CSARDRGRETQYF.

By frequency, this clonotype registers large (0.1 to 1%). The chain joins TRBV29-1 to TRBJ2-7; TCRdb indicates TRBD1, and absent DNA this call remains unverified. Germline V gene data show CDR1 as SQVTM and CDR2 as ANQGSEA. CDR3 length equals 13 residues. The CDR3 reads CSVVTAEAYEQYF.

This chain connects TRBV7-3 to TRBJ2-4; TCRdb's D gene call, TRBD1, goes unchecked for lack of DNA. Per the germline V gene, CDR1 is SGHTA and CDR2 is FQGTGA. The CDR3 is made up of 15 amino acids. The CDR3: CASSSGGKNGGVRHF.

The CDR3 here is CASSEYREGQPQHF. V and J are TRBV6-1 and TRBJ1-5. The CDR3 consists of 14 residues. Germline V gives CDR1 MNHNS, CDR2 SASEGT.

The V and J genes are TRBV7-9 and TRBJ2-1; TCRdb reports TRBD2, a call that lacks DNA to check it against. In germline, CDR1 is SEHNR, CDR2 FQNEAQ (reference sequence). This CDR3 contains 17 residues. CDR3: CASSDGLLAGASERQFF.

The CDR3 protein is CASSQLGGLGQPQHF. This chain links TRBV12-3 or TRBV12-4 with TRBJ1-5. CDR3 length: 15 residues.

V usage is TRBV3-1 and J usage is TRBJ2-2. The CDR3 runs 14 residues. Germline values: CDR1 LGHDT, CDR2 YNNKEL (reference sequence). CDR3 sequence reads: CASSQGLYTGELFF. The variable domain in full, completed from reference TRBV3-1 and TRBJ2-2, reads DTAVSQTPKYLVTQMGNDKSIKCEQNLGHDTMYWYKQDSKKFLKIMFSYNNKELIINETVPNRFSPKSPDKAHLNLHINSLELGDSAVYFCASSQGLYTGELFFGEGSRLTVL.

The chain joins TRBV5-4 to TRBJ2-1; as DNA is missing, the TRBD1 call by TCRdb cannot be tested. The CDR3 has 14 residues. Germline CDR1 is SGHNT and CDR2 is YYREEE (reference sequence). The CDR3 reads CASTQGRERGEQFF. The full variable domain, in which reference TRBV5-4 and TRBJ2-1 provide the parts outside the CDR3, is ETGVTQSPTHLIKTRGQQVTLRCSSQSGHNTVSWYQQALGQGPQFIFQYYREEENGRGNFPPRFSGLQFPNYSSELNVNALELDDSALYLCASTQGRERGEQFFGPGTRLTVL.

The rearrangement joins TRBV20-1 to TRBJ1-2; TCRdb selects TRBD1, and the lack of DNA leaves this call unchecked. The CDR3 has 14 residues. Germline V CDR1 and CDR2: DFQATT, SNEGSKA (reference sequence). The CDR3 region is CSAPGVWTLNGYTF.